This entry lists 20 T cell receptor beta chains sequenced from one sample in a study of CD4 T cells in relation to SARS-CoV-2 and coronaviruses. Assay: immunoSEQ multiplex PCR; the TCRdb copy retains only in-frame clones and omits some. The sample shows some 19,000 clones, about 80% of them seen only once. These receptors are not linked to any known antigen. CD4+ T cells from unexposed donors were obtained before the COVID-19 pandemic (2011-2018). After more than eight days of culture, CD4+ T cells were isolated. The specimen was CD4+ T cells from PBMCs, cultured in vitro. These receptors were collected from a human donor in good health.

The chain recombines TRBV24-1 with TRBJ1-4; no clear D gene. Germline assignment: CDR1 KGHDR and CDR2 SFDVKD. This CDR3 contains 15 residues. V shed 7 bases and J shed 6 bases, with 17 bases lying between them. This CDR3 is CATSEGLGRDEKLFF. As DNA, the CDR3 is TGTGCCACCAGCGAGGGCCTTGGGCGGGATGAAAAACTGTTTTTT.

The chain employs TRBV12-3 or TRBV12-4 and TRBJ1-2; D is ambiguous. V was cut by 1 base and J by 8 bases, with 11 bases left in between. This CDR3 comprises 13 residues. This chain's CDR3 is CASSLGGGPGYTF. CDR3 bases: TGTGCCAGCAGTTTAGGAGGAGGGCCCGGCTACACCTTC.

This clone has just a few counts. The V and J genes are TRBV9 and TRBJ1-6; D is undetermined. CDR1 SGDLS and CDR2 YYNGEE come from the germline V gene. The ends were cut back, 4 bases at V and 0 bases at J, with 5 bases in the middle. CDR3 size: 14 residues. In nucleotides, the CDR3 is TGTGCCAGCAGCAAAAGCTCCTATAATTCACCCCTCCACTTT. Encoded protein: CASSKSSYNSPLHF.

J is TRBJ2-5 and V is TRBV6-1, with D tentatively TRBD2 (6 bases). Trimming removed 2 bases at V and 4 bases at J, with 14 bases between. Germline values: CDR1 MNHNS, CDR2 SASEGT. The CDR3 length is 15 residues. The CDR3 DNA reads TGTGCCAGCAGTGAAAAACCCGGGGAGGCAGAGACCCAGTACTTC. Its protein product is CASSEKPGEAETQYF.

This clone was picked up one time. V gene TRBV19 combines with J gene TRBJ2-1; no definite D call. The germline gives CDR1 LNHDA, CDR2 SQIVND (reference sequence). This CDR3 comprises 15 residues. V was clipped by 1 base and J by 4 bases, with 11 bases between them. CDR3 residues: CASSIVADLYNEQFF. CDR3 coding DNA: TGTGCCAGTAGTATAGTGGCGGATTTATACAATGAGCAGTTCTTC.

The V gene is TRBV28, the J gene TRBJ2-2; D uncertain. V was pared by 2 bases and J by 11 bases, with 9 bases between. This CDR3 contains 12 residues. CDR1 MDHEN and CDR2 SYDVKM come from the germline V gene. CDR3 sequence (DNA): TGTGCCAGCAGTTTAGGTCAGCAAGAGCTGTTTTTT. Residues: CASSLGQQELFF.

This clone turned up a few times. V is TRBV6-4 and J is TRBJ1-5; no firm D call. The V end lost 9 bases, the J end lost 9 bases, and 6 bases lay between the germline ends. The CDR3 has 9 amino acids. Germline-derived CDR1 and CDR2 are MRHNA and SNTAGT. The CDR3 nucleotides are TGTGCCAGAGGGCGGCCCCAGCATTTT. It is translated as CARGRPQHF.

This sequence joins TRBV11-2 and TRBJ1-3; D unresolved. The CDR3 covers 16 residues. The germline V gene has CDR1 SGHAT and CDR2 FQNNGV. Trimming pared 5 bases from V and 0 bases from J, leaving 14 bases between. CDR3 protein: CASSPNQVSSGNTIYF. As DNA, the CDR3 is TGTGCCAGCAGCCCCAATCAAGTGAGCTCTGGAAACACCATATATTTT. Full variable domain (missing parts from reference TRBV11-2 and TRBJ1-3): EAGVAQSPRYKIIEKRQSVAFWCNPISGHATLYWYQQILGQGPKLLIQFQNNGVVDDSQLPKDRFSAERLKGVDSTLKIQPAKLEDSAVYLCASSPNQVSSGNTIYFGEGSWLTVV.

The chain has TRBV4-1 and TRBJ2-5; 9 bases are a match to TRBD2. J was trimmed by 2 bases and V by 2 bases; bases with no gene match: 3. CDR1 and CDR2 (germline): MGHRA, YSYEKL. The CDR3 is 15 residues long. The CDR3 nucleotides are TGCGCCAGCAGCCAAACCGGACTAGCGCAAGAGACCCAGTACTTC. Its translation: CASSQTGLAQETQYF.

V usage is TRBV11-2 and J usage is TRBJ2-6; no clear D gene. Germline lookup yields CDR1 SGHAT and CDR2 FQNNGV. V gave up 1 base and J gave up 4 bases, with 11 bases separating them. The CDR3 has 16 amino acids. The CDR3 DNA is TGTGCCAGCAGCTTAGGGTGGGCGAGGGGGGCCAACGTCCTGACTTTC. Translation gives CASSLGWARGANVLTF. The variable domain in full, with the rest retrieved from reference TRBV11-2 and TRBJ2-6, is EAGVAQSPRYKIIEKRQSVAFWCNPISGHATLYWYQQILGQGPKLLIQFQNNGVVDDSQLPKDRFSAERLKGVDSTLKIQPAKLEDSAVYLCASSLGWARGANVLTFGAGSRLTVL.

This clone appeared a few times. V usage is TRBV6-5 and J usage is TRBJ1-2, with D perhaps TRBD1 (5 bases). CDR1 and CDR2 (germline): MNHEY, SVGAGI. This CDR3 is built from 13 residues. V gave up 6 bases and J gave up 8 bases, with 16 bases separating them. The CDR3, as DNA: TGTGCCAGCAGGGAGGGGCAATCCGTCGGCTACACCTTC. Protein: CASREGQSVGYTF.

The V and J genes are TRBV5-6 and TRBJ1-2; D unresolved. From germline, CDR1 is SGHDT and CDR2 YYEEEE. The ends were cut back, 0 bases at V and 3 bases at J, with 12 bases in the middle. This CDR3 spans 15 amino acids. The CDR3: CASSLGGVSDYGYTF. The CDR3 DNA is TGTGCCAGCAGCTTGGGCGGGGTCTCAGACTATGGCTACACCTTC.

This chain joins TRBV5-1 and TRBJ2-5, with a tentative D call TRBD1 (6 bases). Germline loops: CDR1 SGHRS, CDR2 YFSETQ. Trimming took 0 bases from V and 2 from J, leaving 8 bases between them. This CDR3 is built from 14 residues. The CDR3 DNA is TGCGCCAGCAGCTTGGGGGACATTCAAGAGACCCAGTACTTC. Its protein is CASSLGDIQETQYF.

This clone was detected only once. The gene calls are TRBV7-6 and TRBJ2-7; no clear D. With 1 base removed from V and 7 bases from J, the gap between germline ends came to 17 bases. The length of the CDR3 is 15 residues. Looked up from germline, CDR1 is SGHVS and CDR2 is FNYEAQ. This CDR3 reads CASSLETGTDGEQYF. CDR3 sequence (DNA): TGTGCCAGCAGCTTAGAAACGGGCACGGACGGGGAGCAGTACTTC.

The chain uses TRBV6-5 and TRBJ2-5; D unclear. Germline CDR1 MNHEY, CDR2 SVGAGI. The CDR3 loop spans 15 amino acids. V was shortened by 2 bases and J by 3 bases, with 13 bases between the two germline ends. CDR3 protein: CASSYPPGGKETQYF. Written as DNA, the CDR3 is TGTGCCAGCAGTTACCCCCCCGGCGGAAAAGAGACCCAGTACTTC.

The chain recombines TRBV12-5 with TRBJ2-1, with 11 bases aligning to TRBD2. The CDR3 loop spans 17 amino acids. After removal of 3 bases from V and 1 base from J, the junction contained 5 bases not matched to a gene. The germline CDR1 and CDR2 sequences are LGHNT and FRNRAP. CDR3 in DNA: TGTGCTAGTGGTTTCGTCATAGCGGGAGGGTCCTACAATGAGCAGTTCTTC. This sequence encodes CASGFVIAGGSYNEQFF.

This sequence joins TRBV11-2 and TRBJ2-1; D is ambiguous. The germline V gene has CDR1 SGHAT and CDR2 FQNNGV. Trimming removed 7 bases from V and 0 bases from J, with 7 bases in between. This CDR3 has 13 residues. The CDR3 nucleotides are TGTGCCAGCACCCGGAGCTCCTACAATGAGCAGTTCTTC. It translates to CASTRSSYNEQFF.

The gene calls are TRBV11-2 and TRBJ2-1; TRBD1 agrees at 10 bases. The junction had 4 bases not matched to a gene; V was cut back by 2 bases and J by 6 bases. Germline values: CDR1 SGHAT, CDR2 FQNNGV. The CDR3 extends over 15 amino acids. The CDR3 DNA is TGTGCCAGCAGCTTAAGAGGGGACAGGGGCAATGAGCAGTTCTTC. It translates to CASSLRGDRGNEQFF.

V gene TRBV5-1 combines with J gene TRBJ1-5, with D maybe TRBD1 (6 bases). The CDR3 extends over 15 amino acids. Germline CDR1 is SGHRS and CDR2 is YFSETQ. V was shortened by 2 bases and J by 2 bases, with 11 bases between the two germline ends. The chain's CDR3 is CASSFEGEGNQPQHF. In nucleotides, the CDR3 is TGCGCCAGCAGCTTCGAGGGGGAGGGCAATCAGCCCCAGCATTTT.

J is TRBJ1-5 and V is TRBV3-1 (or the pseudogene TRBV3-2); D ambiguous. Trimming removed 0 bases at V and 7 bases at J, with 7 bases between. The CDR3 extends over 13 amino acids. The germline V gene encodes CDR1 LGHDT and CDR2 YNNKEL (reference sequence). CDR3 residues: CASSQDRGQPQHF. DNA of the CDR3: TGTGCCAGCAGCCAAGACAGAGGGCAGCCCCAGCATTTT.